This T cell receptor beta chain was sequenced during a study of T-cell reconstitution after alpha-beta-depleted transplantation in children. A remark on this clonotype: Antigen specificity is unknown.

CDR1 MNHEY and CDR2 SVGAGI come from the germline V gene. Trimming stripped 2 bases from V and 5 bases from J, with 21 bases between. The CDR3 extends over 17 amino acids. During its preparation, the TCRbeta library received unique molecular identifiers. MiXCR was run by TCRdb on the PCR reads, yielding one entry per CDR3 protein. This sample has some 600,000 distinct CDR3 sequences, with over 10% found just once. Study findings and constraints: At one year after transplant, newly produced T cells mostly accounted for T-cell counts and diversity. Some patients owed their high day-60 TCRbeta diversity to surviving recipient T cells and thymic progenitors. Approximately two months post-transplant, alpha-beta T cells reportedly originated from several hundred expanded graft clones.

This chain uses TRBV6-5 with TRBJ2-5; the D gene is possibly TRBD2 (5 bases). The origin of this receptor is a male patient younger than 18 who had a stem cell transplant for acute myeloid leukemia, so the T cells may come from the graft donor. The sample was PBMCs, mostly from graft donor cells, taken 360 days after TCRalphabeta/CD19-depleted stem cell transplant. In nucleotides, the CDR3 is TGTGCCAGCAGTTACGCCCTATCCGGCCTCCGAGGGGAGACCCAGTACTTC. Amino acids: CASSYALSGLRGETQYF.